The entry below gives a single T cell receptor (beta chain) sequence along with its context. Its matching antigen is unknown. From germline, CDR1 is SGHTA and CDR2 FQGNSA. The CDR3 extends over 15 amino acids. After removal of 5 bases from V and 8 bases from J, the junction contained 6 bases not matched to a gene. This sample is part of a study of cytomegalovirus exposure and HLA in healthy donors. Study-wide results and limits: It has been reported that TCR beta sequences accurately predicted the HLA-A and HLA-B alleles of most subjects. While the bulk of TCR sequences proved rare, some public TCRs turned up in many donors. Earlier analysis looked at TCR beta V segments, and most were productive about 87% or about 30% of the time.

The PCR employed 60 Vbeta primers together with 13 Jbeta primers. The table came from immunoSEQ multiplex PCR; TCRdb's copy has only in-frame clones and leaves some out. This sample yields 180,000 or so clones, of which approximately 80% are seen a single time; around 1.6% belongs to the top ten. V and J are TRBV7-2 and TRBJ2-1, with 13 bases lining up with TRBD2. The TCR originated in a man between 18 and 29 years old in good health and CMV-seronegative. Sample: PBMCs. The CDR3 bases are TGTGCCAGCAGCCCCTGGACTAGCGGGAGCGATGAGCAGTTCTTC. It specifies CASSPWTSGSDEQFF.